The clone carrying this T cell receptor beta chain was observed at least ten times. Antigen: not known. These data belong to a study of identical twins. Healthy Caucasians, and only they, were the donors. Findings of the study overall: Twin-shared out-of-frame alpha sequences were enriched for low generation probability. Memory repertoires showed no such pattern, whereas abundant cord blood beta clonotypes carried fewer insertions.

The germline gives CDR1 SGHAT, CDR2 FQNNGV. Trimming stripped 6 bases from V and 7 bases from J, with 19 bases between. This CDR3 region has 15 residues. A single record per CDR3 protein comes from TCRdb applying MiXCR to the 5' RACE reads. The sample carries 1.5 million to 2 million distinct CDR3 sequences, about 32% recorded once. The chain carries TRBV11-2 and TRBJ2-1, with a possible D match to TRBD2 (7 bases). Sequencing used cord blood. This receptor was identified in a newborn girl in good health. The CDR3 spells CASRTTRGPENEQFF. The CDR3 nucleotides are TGTGCCAGCAGAACAACGCGGGGGCCTGAAAATGAGCAGTTCTTC. Complete variable domain (other parts from reference TRBV11-2 and TRBJ2-1): EAGVAQSPRYKIIEKRQSVAFWCNPISGHATLYWYQQILGQGPKLLIQFQNNGVVDDSQLPKDRFSAERLKGVDSTLKIQPAKLEDSAVYLCASRTTRGPENEQFFGPGTRLTVL.